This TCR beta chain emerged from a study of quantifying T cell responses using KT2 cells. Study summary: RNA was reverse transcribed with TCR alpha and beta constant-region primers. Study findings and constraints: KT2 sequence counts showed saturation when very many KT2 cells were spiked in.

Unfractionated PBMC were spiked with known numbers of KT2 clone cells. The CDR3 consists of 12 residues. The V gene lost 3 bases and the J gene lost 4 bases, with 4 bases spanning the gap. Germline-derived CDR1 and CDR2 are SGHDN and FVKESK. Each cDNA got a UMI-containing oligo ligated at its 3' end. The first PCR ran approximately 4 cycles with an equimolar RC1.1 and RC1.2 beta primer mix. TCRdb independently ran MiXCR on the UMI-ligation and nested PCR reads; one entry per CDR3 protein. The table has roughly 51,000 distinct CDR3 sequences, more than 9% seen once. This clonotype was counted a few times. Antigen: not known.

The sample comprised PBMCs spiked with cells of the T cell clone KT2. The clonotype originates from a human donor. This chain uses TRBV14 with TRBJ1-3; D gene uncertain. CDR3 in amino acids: CASSHGGNTIYF. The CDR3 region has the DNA TGTGCCAGCAGCCATGGGGGAAACACCATATATTTT.